This T cell receptor (beta chain) stems from a study of blood T cell repertoires in COVID-19. CDR1 is MNHEY and CDR2 is SMNVEV in the germline V gene (reference sequence). This CDR3 comprises 12 residues. V shed 6 bases, J shed 7 bases, and the junction held 0 bases outside the gene matches. In this sample, this clone turned up a few times. As originally analysed: Amplifying reference gene primers gave estimates of nucleated cell counts. Generated by immunoSEQ multiplex PCR, the TCRdb table keeps only in-frame clones and is missing some. V, J and clone size derive from that table, while D and trimming were established from the DNA sequence. Among roughly 300,000 clones listed, approximately 84% were seen once.

The chain is built from TRBV27 and TRBJ1-6; 7 bases are shared with TRBD1. The specimen was PBMCs or T cells enriched from blood (not recorded which). The receptor comes from a woman aged 18-35 years who had recovered from COVID-19. As DNA, the CDR3 is TGTGCCAGCAGGGACAGGAATTCACCCCTCCACTTT. It yields the protein CASRDRNSPLHF.